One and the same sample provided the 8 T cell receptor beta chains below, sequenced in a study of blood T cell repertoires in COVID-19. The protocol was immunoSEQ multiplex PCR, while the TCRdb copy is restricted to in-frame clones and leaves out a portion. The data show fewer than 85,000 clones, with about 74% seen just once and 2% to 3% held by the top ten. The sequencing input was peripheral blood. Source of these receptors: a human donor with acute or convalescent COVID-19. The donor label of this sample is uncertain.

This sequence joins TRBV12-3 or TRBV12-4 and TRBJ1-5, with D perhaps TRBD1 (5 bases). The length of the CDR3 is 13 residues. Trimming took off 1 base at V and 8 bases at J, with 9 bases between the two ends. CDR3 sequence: CASSLGGGKPQHF. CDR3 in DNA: TGTGCCAGCAGTTTAGGTGGGGGGAAGCCCCAGCATTTT.

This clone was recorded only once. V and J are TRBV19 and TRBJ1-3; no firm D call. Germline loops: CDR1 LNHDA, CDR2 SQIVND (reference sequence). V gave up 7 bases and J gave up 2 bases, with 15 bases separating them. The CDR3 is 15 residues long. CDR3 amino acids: CASKEIGEAGNTIYF. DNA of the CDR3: TGTGCCAGTAAAGAAATCGGTGAAGCTGGAAACACCATATATTTT.

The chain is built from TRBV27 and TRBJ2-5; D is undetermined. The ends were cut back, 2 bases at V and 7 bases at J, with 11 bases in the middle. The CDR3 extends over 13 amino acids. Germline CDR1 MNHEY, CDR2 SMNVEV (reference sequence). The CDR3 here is CASSLTYAGTQYF. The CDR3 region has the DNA TGTGCCAGCAGTTTAACTTACGCAGGGACCCAGTACTTC.

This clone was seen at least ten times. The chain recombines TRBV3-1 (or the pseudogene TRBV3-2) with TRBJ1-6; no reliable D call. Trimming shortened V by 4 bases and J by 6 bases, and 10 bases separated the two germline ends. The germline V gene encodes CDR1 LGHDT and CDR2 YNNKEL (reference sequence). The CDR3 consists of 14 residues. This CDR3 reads CASSPSGGNSPLHF. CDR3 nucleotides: TGTGCCAGCAGCCCCTCGGGTGGTAATTCACCCCTCCACTTT.

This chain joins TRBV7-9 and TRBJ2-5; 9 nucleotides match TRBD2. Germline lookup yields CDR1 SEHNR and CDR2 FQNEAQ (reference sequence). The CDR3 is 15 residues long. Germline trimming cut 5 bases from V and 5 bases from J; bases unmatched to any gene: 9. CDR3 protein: CASSPVAGVSETQYF. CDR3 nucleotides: TGTGCCAGCAGCCCTGTAGCGGGAGTGTCGGAGACCCAGTACTTC.

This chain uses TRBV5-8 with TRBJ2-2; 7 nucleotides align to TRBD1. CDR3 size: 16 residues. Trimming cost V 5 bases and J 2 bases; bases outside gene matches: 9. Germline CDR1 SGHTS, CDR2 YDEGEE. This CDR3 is CASRPGQRINTGELFF. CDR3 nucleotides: TGTGCCAGCAGGCCGGGACAGAGGATTAACACCGGGGAGCTGTTTTTT.

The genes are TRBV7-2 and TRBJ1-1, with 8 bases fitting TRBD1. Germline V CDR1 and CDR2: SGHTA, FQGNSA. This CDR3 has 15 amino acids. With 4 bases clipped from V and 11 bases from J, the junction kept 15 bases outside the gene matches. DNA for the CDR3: TGTGCCAGCAGCTCCCAACAGGGGGGGATTGGTACGGCTTTCTTT. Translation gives CASSSQQGGIGTAFF.

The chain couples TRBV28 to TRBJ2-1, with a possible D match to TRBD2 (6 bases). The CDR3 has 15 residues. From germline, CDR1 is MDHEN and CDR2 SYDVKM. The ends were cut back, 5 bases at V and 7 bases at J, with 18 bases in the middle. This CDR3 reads CASSTPPDYLNEQFF. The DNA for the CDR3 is TGTGCCAGCAGTACGCCCCCGGACTACCTAAATGAGCAGTTCTTC.